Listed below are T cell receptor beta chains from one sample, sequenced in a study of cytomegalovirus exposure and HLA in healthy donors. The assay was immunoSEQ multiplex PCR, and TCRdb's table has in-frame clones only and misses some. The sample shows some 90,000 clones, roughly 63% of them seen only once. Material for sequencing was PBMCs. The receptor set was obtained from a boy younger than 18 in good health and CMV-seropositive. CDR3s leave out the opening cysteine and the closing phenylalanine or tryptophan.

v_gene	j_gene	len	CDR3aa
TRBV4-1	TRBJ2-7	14	ASSQFWGSNSYEQY
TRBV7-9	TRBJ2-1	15	ASSPEITSAAYNEQF
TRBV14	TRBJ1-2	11	ASSQEYNYGYT
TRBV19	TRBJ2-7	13	ASSIVGRGTHEQY
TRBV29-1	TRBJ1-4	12	SVTVGGTNEKLF
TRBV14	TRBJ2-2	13	ASSRRTGPTGELF
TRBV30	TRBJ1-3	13	AWSVRRRSGNTIY
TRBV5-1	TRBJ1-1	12	ASSWGAGGNEAF
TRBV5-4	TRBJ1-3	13	ASSRDGVLGNTIY
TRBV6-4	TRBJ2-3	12	ASSQGAIPDTQY
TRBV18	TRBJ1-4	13	ASSPPGQGDEKLF
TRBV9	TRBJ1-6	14	ASSVFGGRDNSPLH
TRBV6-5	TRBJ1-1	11	ASSRPGTGISF
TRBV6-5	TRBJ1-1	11	ASSYAGYTEAF
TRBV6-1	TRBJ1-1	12	ASRTTGGERRAF
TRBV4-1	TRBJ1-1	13	ASSQARVSNTEAF
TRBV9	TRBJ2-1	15	ASSENLAGADYNEQF
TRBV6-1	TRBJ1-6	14	ASSEAGGRENSPLH
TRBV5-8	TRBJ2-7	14	ASSYQTGMGFYEQY
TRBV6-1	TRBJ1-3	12	ASSQGSSGNTIY
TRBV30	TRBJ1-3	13	AWTWSGDSGNTIY
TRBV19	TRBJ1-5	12	ASSIEGGNQPQH
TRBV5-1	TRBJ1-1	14	ASSPRGLHQNTEAF
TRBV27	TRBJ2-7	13	ASSLQTGGFYEQY
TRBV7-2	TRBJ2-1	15	ASSPEAGVTSYNEQF
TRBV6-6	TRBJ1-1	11	ASRDRQNTEAF
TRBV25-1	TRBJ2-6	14	ASSTTGSSGANVLT
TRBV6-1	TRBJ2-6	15	ASSVIWQGGGANVLT
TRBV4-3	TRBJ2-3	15	ASSHRLGASGTDTQY
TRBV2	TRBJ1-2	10	ASGQGPLPHT
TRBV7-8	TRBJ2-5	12	ASSFPGTSETQY
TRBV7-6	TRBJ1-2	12	ASSPGTDPYGYT
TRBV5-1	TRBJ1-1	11	ASSIQGETEAF
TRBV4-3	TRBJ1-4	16	ASSHQGGGRRASEKLF
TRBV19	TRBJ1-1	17	ASKGPKARGAAMNTEAF
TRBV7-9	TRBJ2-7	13	ASSLIYGGAYEQY
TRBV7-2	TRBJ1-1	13	ASSLGAGTNTEAF
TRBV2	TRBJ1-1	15	ASSDPGQRYMNTEAF
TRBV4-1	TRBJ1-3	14	ASSQPLQLSGNTIY
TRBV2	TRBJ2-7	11	ASSSEGVGEQY
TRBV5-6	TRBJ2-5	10	ASSYTEGTQY
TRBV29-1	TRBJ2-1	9	SVEVGGEQF
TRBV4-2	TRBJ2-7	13	ASSQALTDAYEQY
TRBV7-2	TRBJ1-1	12	ASSLYTTGSEAF
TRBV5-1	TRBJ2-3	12	ASSLAQGSDTQY
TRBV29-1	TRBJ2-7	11	SVEFSGGYEQY
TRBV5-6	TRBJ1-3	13	ASSRATGSGNTIY
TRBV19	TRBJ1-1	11	ASSMGTNTEAF
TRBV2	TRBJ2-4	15	ASTGLGGRGGANIQY
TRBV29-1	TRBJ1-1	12	SGRQGAMNTEAF
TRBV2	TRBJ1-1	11	ASIGTTNTEAF
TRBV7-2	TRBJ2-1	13	ASAIGGGPYNEQF
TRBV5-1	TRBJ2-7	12	ASSLAQGVYEQY